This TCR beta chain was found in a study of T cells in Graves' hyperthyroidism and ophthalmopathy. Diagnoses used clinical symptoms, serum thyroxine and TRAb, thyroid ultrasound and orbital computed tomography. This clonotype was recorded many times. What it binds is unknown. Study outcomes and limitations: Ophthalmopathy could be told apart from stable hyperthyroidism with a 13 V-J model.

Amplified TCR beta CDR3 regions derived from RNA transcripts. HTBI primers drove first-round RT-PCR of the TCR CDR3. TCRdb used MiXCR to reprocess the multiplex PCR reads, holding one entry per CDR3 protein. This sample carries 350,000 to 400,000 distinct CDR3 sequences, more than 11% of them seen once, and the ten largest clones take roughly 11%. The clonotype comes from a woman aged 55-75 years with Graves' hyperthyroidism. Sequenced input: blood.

CDR3 protein: CASSLALFQPQHF. In DNA form, the CDR3 reads TGTGCCAGCAGCTTAGCTCTGTTTCAGCCCCAGCATTTT. This chain links TRBV7-9 with TRBJ1-5, with D hard to call. There are 13 residues in the CDR3. Per the germline V gene, CDR1 is SEHNR and CDR2 is FQNEAQ (reference sequence). Trimming took 0 bases from V and 6 from J, leaving 6 bases between them.